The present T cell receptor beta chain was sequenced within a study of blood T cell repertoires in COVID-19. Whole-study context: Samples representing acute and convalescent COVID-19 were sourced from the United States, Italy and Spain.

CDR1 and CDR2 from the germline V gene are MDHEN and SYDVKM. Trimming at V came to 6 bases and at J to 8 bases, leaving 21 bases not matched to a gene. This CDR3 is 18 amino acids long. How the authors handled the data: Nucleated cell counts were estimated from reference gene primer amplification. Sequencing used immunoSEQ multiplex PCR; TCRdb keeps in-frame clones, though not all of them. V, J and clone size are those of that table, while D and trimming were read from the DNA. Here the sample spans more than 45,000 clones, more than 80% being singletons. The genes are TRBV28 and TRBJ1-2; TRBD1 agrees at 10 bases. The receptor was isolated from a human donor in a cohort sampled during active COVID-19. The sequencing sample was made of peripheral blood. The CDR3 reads CASRRAGTGARGLEGYTF. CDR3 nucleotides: TGTGCCAGCAGACGCGCCGGGACAGGGGCCCGGGGACTGGAAGGCTACACCTTC.